These T cell receptor beta chains were read from a single sample in a study of T cells in Graves' hyperthyroidism and ophthalmopathy. Via MiXCR, TCRdb re-called the multiplex PCR reads, giving one row per CDR3 protein. The table lists around 600,000 distinct CDR3 sequences, about 15% of them singletons. Specimen: blood. These receptor sequences come from a woman aged 50 to 60 with Graves' ophthalmopathy. CDR3s include the opening cysteine and the closing phenylalanine or tryptophan. Fields, in order: J gene, D gene, V gene, clone size, CDR3 length, CDR3 DNA, CDR3 protein. D genes are given only for firm matches. A row's size may be missing; if present it is once, few, many or a size class.

>TRBJ2-5|-|TRBV20-1|many|13
TGCAGTGTCTTGAGACTAGAGAGGGAGACCCAGTACTTC
CSVLRLERETQYF
>TRBJ2-3|-|TRBV27|many|12
TGTGCCAGCAGCCGGCGCACAGATACGCAGTATTTT
CASSRRTDTQYF
>TRBJ2-1|-|TRBV15|few|13
TGTGCCACCAGCAGAGGGGGTGGAGATGAGCAGTTCTTC
CATSRGGGDEQFF
>TRBJ2-1|-|TRBV6-1|few|14
TGTGCCAGCAGCCAAACGTACGACCGAAATGAGCAGTTCTTC
CASSQTYDRNEQFF
>TRBJ2-5|TRBD2|TRBV20-1|-|16
TGCAGTGCTAGATCACTAGCGGGAGGGCCGGTTGAGACCCAGTACTTC
CSARSLAGGPVETQYF
>TRBJ2-4|TRBD2|TRBV5-1|many|15
TGCGCCAGCAGCTCCACTAGCGGGATTGGAAACATTCAGTACTTC
CASSSTSGIGNIQYF
>TRBJ1-2|-|TRBV12-3/TRBV12-4|few|12
TGTGCCAGCAGTTTGACGCCGGGTGGCTACACCTTC
CASSLTPGGYTF
>TRBJ2-5|TRBD1|TRBV25-1|-|16
TGTGCCAGCAGTGAATCATCCCTACAGGGGCAAGAGACCCAGTACTTC
CASSESSLQGQETQYF
>TRBJ1-1|TRBD1|TRBV6-1|many|17
TGTGCCAGCATTGACAGGGGGGGCTTTGGTCGAAACACTGAAGCTTTCTTT
CASIDRGGFGRNTEAFF
>TRBJ2-1|-|TRBV5-5|many|13
TGTGCCAGCAGTAGGGGGACTCCCAATGAGCAGTTCTTC
CASSRGTPNEQFF
>TRBJ1-1|-|TRBV7-9|many|16
TGTGCCAGCAGCCCAATGGGGGGGCCGGTGAACACTGAAGCTTTCTTT
CASSPMGGPVNTEAFF
>TRBJ1-1|-|TRBV27|many|15
TGTGCCAGCAGTTTATCGCCAGGCCCTAACACTGAAGCTTTCTTT
CASSLSPGPNTEAFF
>TRBJ1-2|-|TRBV28|many|14
TGTGCCAGCAGGGAAACCGGGACCGAGTATGGCTACACCTTC
CASRETGTEYGYTF
>TRBJ1-1|-|TRBV12-3/TRBV12-4|many|11
TGTGCCAGCAGTCCTCGGGGATTGGCTTTCTTT
CASSPRGLAFF
>TRBJ2-7|-|TRBV20-1|few|13
TGCAGTGCTAGGCCCGGGAACGGCTACGAGCAGTACTTC
CSARPGNGYEQYF
>TRBJ2-1|TRBD1|TRBV7-2|-|14
TGTGCCAGCAGCCAGGGAAGGACAGGGGACGAGCAGTTCTTC
CASSQGRTGDEQFF
>TRBJ1-1|TRBD1|TRBV5-1|many|12
TGCGCCAGCAGCACGGGACAGGGTTGGGCTTTCTTT
CASSTGQGWAFF
>TRBJ2-2|TRBD2|TRBV24-1|few|17
TGTGCCACCAGTGATTACGGGACTAGCGGGAATACCGAGGAGCTGTTTTTT
CATSDYGTSGNTEELFF
>TRBJ2-4|-|TRBV6-2/TRBV6-3|many|15
TGTGCCAGCAGCGCGACAGAGTGGGAGGTAAACATTCAGTACTTC
CASSATEWEVNIQYF
>TRBJ1-2|TRBD1|TRBV14|-|17
TGTGCCAGCAGCCAAGATCGGTGGGGACAGCCTAACTATGGCTACACCTTC
CASSQDRWGQPNYGYTF
>TRBJ2-7|TRBD1|TRBV20-1|-|15
TGCAGTGCTAGAGGTCGTGACAGGGGCTTCGACGAGCAGTACTTC
CSARGRDRGFDEQYF
>TRBJ2-3|TRBD2|TRBV15|-|16
TGTGCCACCAGCAGAGGGTGGCGGGAGGAGTCGGGTACGCAGTATTTT
CATSRGWREESGTQYF
>TRBJ1-2|TRBD1|TRBV6-5|-|18
TGTGCCAGCAGTTACCTCGGGACAGTTATGTCGGAGGGGTATGGCTACACCTTC
CASSYLGTVMSEGYGYTF
>TRBJ2-3|TRBD2|TRBV5-1|many|14
TGCGCCAGCAGCTTGGTACTAGCGCAAGATACGCAGTATTTT
CASSLVLAQDTQYF
>TRBJ1-2|-|TRBV6-1|many|15
TGTGCCAGCACCCGACATCAGTCCGTGGACTATGGCTACACCTTC
CASTRHQSVDYGYTF
>TRBJ1-2|TRBD1|TRBV20-1|many|14
TGCAGTGCTAGAAATTCGGGACAGGGCTATGGCTACACCTTC
CSARNSGQGYGYTF
>TRBJ2-7|TRBD2|TRBV18|-|15
TGTGCCAGCTCGCCCCAGCGGGGAGGGAGGGCCGAGCAGTACTTC
CASSPQRGGRAEQYF
>TRBJ1-2|-|TRBV5-1|-|15
TGCGCCAGCAGCTCGGATGGACAGTCGAGCTATGGCTACACCTTC
CASSSDGQSSYGYTF
>TRBJ2-7|-|TRBV4-3|many|17
TGCGCCAGCAGCCAAGACGTGTCGGTCAAGTTCTACGGCGAGCAGTACTTC
CASSQDVSVKFYGEQYF
>TRBJ2-7|TRBD2|TRBV28|-|15
TGTGCCAGCAGTTTGATGGCGGGAGGGCCTTACGAGCAGTACTTC
CASSLMAGGPYEQYF
>TRBJ1-5|-|TRBV20-1|-|12
TGCAGTGCGGAAAGTGCGGGGCAGCCCCAGCATTTT
CSAESAGQPQHF
>TRBJ2-3|TRBD2|TRBV6-2/TRBV6-3|-|17
TGTGCCAGCAGTTACTCGACTAGCGGAGGAAGCACAGATACGCAGTATTTT
CASSYSTSGGSTDTQYF
>TRBJ2-7|-|TRBV28|many|13
TGTGCCAGCGCGGCGAGGGACCTTAACGAGCAGTACTTC
CASAARDLNEQYF
>TRBJ1-2|-|TRBV10-3|many|13
TGTGCCATCAATCGGGGAGTTGACTATGGCTACACCTTC
CAINRGVDYGYTF